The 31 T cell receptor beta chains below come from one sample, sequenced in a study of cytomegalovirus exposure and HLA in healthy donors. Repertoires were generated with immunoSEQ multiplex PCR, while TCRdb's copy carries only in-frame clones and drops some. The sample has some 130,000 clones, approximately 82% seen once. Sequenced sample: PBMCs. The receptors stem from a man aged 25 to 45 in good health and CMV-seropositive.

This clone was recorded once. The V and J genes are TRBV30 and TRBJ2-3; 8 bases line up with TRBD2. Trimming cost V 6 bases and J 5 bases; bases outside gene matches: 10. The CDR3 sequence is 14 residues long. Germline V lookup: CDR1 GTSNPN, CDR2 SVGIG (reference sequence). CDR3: CACTGYRGGDTQYF. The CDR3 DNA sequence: TGTGCCTGCACGGGATACCGGGGGGGAGATACGCAGTATTTT.

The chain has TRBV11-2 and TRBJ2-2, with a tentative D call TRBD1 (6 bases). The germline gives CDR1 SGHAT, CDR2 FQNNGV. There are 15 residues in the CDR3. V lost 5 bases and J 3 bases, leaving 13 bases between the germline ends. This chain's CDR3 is CASSLRGRDTGELFF. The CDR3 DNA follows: TGTGCCAGCAGCCTCAGGGGAAGGGACACCGGGGAGCTGTTTTTT.

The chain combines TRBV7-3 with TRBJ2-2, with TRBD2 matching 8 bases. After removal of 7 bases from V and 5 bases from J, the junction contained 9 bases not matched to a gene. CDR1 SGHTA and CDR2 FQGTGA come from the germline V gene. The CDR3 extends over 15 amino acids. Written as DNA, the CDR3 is TGTGCCAGCACCCCGGGAGGGCGGGTAACCGGGGAGCTGTTTTTT. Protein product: CASTPGGRVTGELFF.

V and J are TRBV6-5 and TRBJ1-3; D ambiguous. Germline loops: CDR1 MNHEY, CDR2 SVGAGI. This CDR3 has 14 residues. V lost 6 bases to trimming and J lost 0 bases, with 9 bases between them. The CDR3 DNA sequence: TGTGCCAGCAGCAAGCGGGGCTCTGGAAACACCATATATTTT. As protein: CASSKRGSGNTIYF.

The CDR3, as DNA: TGTGCCAGCAGTTTCACCGACAGGAGCTTGTATGGCTACACCTTC. It is translated as CASSFTDRSLYGYTF. The chain has TRBV28 and TRBJ1-2; TRBD1 is a possible D gene (6 bases). The germline V gene has CDR1 MDHEN and CDR2 SYDVKM. The V and J ends lost 3 bases and 5 bases respectively, with 16 bases between them. The CDR3 sequence is 15 residues long.

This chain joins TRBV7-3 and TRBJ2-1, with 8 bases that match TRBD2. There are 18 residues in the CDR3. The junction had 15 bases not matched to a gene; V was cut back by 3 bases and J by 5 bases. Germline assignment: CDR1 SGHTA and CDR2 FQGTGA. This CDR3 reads CASSFGRGARFYDNEQFF. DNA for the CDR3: TGTGCCAGCAGCTTCGGGAGGGGGGCCCGTTTTTATGACAATGAGCAGTTCTTC.

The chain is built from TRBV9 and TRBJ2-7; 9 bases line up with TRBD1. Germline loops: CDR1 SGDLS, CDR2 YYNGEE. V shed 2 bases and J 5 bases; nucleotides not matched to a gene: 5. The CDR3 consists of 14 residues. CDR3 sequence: CASSVGQGGHEQYF. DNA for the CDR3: TGTGCCAGCAGCGTGGGACAGGGAGGACACGAGCAGTACTTC.

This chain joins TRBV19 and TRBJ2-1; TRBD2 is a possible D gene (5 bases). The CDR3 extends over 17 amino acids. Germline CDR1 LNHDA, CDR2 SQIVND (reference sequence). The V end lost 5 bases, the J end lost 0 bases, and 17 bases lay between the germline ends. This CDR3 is CASSGDIAPSSYNEQFF. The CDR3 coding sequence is TGTGCCAGTAGTGGCGACATAGCGCCGAGCTCCTACAATGAGCAGTTCTTC.

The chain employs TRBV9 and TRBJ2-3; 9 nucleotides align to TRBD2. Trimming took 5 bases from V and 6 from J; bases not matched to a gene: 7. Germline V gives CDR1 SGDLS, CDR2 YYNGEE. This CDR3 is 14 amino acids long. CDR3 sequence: CASSTGLAGDTQYF. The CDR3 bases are TGTGCCAGCAGTACTGGGCTAGCGGGGGATACGCAGTATTTT.

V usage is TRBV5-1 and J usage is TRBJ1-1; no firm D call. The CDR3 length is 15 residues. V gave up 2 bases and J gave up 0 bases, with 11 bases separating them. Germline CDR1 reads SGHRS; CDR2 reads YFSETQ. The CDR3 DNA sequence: TGCGCCAGCAGCTTTGGGGAGAGGATGAACACTGAAGCTTTCTTT. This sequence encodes CASSFGERMNTEAFF.

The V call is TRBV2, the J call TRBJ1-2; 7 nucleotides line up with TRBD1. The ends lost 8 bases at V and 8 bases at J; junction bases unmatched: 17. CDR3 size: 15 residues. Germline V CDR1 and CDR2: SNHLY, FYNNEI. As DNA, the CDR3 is TGTGCCAGCCTCTTATCGACAGGGATGGGCTGGGGCTACACCTTC. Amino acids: CASLLSTGMGWGYTF.

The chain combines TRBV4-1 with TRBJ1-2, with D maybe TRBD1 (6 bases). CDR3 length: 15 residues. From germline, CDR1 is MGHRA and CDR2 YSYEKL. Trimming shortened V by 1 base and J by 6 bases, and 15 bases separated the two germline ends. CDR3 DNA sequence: TGCGCCAGCAGCCAAGGCCCCGACAGGCTCAATGGCTACACCTTC. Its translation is CASSQGPDRLNGYTF.

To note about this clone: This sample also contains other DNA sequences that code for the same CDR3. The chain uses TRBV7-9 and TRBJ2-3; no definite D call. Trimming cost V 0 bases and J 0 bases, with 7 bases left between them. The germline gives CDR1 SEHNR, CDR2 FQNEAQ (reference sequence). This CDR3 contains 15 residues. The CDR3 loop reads CASSLAGGSTDTQYF. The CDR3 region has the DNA TGTGCCAGCAGCTTAGCTGGCGGAAGCACAGATACGCAGTATTTT.

CDR3 residues: CASSLARSWTGVEGYTF. The CDR3 coding sequence is TGTGCCAGCAGCTTAGCGAGGTCTTGGACAGGGGTGGAAGGCTACACCTTC. The chain has TRBV7-2 and TRBJ1-2; 9 nucleotides match TRBD1. CDR1 and CDR2 (germline): SGHTA, FQGNSA. The J segment lost 8 bases and the V segment lost 0 bases, leaving 13 bases of the junction unmatched. This CDR3 is 17 amino acids long.

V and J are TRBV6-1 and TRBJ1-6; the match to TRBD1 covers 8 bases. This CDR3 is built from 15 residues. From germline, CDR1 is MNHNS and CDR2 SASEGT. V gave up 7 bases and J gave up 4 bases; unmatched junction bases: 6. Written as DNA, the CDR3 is TGTGCCAGCACAACAGGGGGAACTTATAATTCACCCCTCCACTTT. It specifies CASTTGGTYNSPLHF.

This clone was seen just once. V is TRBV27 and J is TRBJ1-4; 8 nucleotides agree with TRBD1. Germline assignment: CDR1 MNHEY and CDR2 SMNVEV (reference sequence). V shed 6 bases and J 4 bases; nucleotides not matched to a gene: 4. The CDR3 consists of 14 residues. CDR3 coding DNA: TGTGCCAGCAGCCGACAGGGGAATAATGAAAAACTGTTTTTT. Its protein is CASSRQGNNEKLFF.

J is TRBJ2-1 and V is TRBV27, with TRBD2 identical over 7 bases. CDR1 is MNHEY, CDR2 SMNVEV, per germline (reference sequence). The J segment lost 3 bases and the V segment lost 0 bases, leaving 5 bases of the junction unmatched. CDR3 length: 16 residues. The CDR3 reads CASSLSPAGRYNEQFF. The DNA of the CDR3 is TGTGCCAGCAGTTTATCGCCAGCGGGACGCTACAATGAGCAGTTCTTC.

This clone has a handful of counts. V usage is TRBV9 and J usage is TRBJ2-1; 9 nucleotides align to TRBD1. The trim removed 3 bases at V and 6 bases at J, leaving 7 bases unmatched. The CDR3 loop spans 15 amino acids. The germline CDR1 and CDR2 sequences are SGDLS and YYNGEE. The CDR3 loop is CASSDGDRDGNEQFF. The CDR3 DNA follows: TGTGCCAGCAGCGACGGGGACAGGGATGGCAATGAGCAGTTCTTC.

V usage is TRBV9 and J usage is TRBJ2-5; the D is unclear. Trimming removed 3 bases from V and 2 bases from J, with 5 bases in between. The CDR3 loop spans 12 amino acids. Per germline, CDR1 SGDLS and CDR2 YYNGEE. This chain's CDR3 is CASSAIQETQYF. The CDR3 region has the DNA TGTGCCAGCAGCGCTATTCAAGAGACCCAGTACTTC.

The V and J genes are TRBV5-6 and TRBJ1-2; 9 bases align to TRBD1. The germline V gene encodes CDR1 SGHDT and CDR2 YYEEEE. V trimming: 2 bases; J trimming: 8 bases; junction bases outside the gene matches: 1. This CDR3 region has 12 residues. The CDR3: CASSFGQGGYTF. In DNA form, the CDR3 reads TGTGCCAGCAGCTTCGGACAGGGGGGCTACACCTTC.

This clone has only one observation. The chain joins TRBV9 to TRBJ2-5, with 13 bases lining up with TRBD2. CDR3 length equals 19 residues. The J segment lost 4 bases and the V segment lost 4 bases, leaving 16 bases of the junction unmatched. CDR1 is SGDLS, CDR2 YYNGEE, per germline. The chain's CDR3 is CASSRPRTSGSLRGETQYF. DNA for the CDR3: TGTGCCAGCAGCCGACCCCGGACTAGCGGGAGTTTAAGAGGAGAGACCCAGTACTTC. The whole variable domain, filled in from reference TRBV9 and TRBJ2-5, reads DSGVTQTPKHLITATGQRVTLRCSPRSGDLSVYWYQQSLDQGLQFLIQYYNGEERAKGNILERFSAQQFPDLHSELNLSSLELGDSALYFCASSRPRTSGSLRGETQYFGPGTRLLVL.

In DNA form, the CDR3 reads TGTGCCAGCAGCACCGGGTGGGGGGACACTGAAGCTTTCTTT. The encoded protein is CASSTGWGDTEAFF. V and J are TRBV11-2 and TRBJ1-1; D is perhaps TRBD1 (5 bases). Trimming removed 5 bases from V and 3 bases from J, with 13 bases in between. This CDR3 spans 14 amino acids. Germline assignment: CDR1 SGHAT and CDR2 FQNNGV. Filled out from reference TRBV11-2 and TRBJ1-1, the complete variable domain reads EAGVAQSPRYKIIEKRQSVAFWCNPISGHATLYWYQQILGQGPKLLIQFQNNGVVDDSQLPKDRFSAERLKGVDSTLKIQPAKLEDSAVYLCASSTGWGDTEAFFGQGTRLTVV.

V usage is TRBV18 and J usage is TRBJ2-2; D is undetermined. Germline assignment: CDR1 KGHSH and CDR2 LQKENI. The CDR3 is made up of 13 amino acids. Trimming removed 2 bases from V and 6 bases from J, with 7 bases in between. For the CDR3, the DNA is TGTGCCAGCTCACCATACGACTCCGGGGAGCTGTTTTTT. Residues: CASSPYDSGELFF. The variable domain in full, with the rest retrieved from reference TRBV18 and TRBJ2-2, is NAGVMQNPRHLVRRRGQEARLRCSPMKGHSHVYWYRQLPEEGLKFMVYLQKENIIDESGMPKERFSAEFPKEGPSILRIQQVVRGDSAAYFCASSPYDSGELFFGEGSRLTVL.

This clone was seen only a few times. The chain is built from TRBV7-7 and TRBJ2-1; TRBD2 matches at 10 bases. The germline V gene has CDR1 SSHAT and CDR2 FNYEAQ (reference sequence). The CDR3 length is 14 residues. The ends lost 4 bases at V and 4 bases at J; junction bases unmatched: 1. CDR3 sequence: CASSWTSGYNEQFF. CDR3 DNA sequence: TGTGCCAGCAGCTGGACTAGCGGTTACAATGAGCAGTTCTTC.

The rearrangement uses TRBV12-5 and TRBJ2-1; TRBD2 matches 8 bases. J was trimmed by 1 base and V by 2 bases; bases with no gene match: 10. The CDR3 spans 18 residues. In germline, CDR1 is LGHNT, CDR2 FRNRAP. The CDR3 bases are TGTGCTAGTGGTTTGCCCCTCGGAGCGGGGGCTTCCTACAATGAGCAGTTCTTC. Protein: CASGLPLGAGASYNEQFF. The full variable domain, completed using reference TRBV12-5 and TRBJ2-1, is DARVTQTPRHKVTEMGQEVTMRCQPILGHNTVFWYRQTMMQGLELLAYFRNRAPLDDSGMPKDRFSAEMPDATLATLKIQPSEPRDSAVYFCASGLPLGAGASYNEQFFGPGTRLTVL.

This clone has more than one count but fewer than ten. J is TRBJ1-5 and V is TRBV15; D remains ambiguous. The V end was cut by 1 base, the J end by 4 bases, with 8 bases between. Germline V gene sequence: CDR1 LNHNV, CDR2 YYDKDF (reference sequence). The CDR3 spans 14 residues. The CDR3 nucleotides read TGTGCCACCAGCAGAGGGAGAGGGAATCAGCCCCAGCATTTT. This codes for CATSRGRGNQPQHF.

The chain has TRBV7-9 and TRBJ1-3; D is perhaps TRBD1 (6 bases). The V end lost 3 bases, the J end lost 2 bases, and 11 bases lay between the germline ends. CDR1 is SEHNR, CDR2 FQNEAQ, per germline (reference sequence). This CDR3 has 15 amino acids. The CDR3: CASSFPTGTGNTIYF. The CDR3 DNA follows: TGTGCCAGCAGCTTCCCTACAGGGACTGGAAACACCATATATTTT.

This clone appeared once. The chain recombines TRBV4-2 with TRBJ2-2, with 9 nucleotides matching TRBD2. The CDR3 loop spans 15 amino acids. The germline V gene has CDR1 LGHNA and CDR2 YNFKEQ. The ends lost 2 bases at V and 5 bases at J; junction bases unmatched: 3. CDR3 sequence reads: CASSQRLAGTGELFF. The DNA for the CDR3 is TGTGCCAGCAGCCAAAGGCTAGCGGGAACCGGGGAGCTGTTTTTT.

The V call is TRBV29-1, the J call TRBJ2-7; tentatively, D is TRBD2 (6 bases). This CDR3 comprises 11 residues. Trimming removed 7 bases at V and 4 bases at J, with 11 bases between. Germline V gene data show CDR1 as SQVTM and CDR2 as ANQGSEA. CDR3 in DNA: TGCAGCGCCGGGACTCAGTACGAGCAGTACTTC. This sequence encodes CSAGTQYEQYF.

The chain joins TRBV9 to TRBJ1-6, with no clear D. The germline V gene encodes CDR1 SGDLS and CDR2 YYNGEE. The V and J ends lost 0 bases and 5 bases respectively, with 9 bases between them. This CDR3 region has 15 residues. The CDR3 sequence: CASSVGNTNNSPLHF. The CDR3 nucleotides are TGTGCCAGCAGCGTAGGCAACACCAATAATTCACCCCTCCACTTT. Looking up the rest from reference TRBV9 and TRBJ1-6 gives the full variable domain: DSGVTQTPKHLITATGQRVTLRCSPRSGDLSVYWYQQSLDQGLQFLIQYYNGEERAKGNILERFSAQQFPDLHSELNLSSLELGDSALYFCASSVGNTNNSPLHFGNGTRLTVT.

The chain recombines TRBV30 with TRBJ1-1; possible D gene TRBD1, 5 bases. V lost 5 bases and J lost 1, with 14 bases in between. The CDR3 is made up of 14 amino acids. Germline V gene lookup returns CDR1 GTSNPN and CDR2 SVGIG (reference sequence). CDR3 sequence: CAWSTGQRNTEAFF. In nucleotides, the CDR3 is TGTGCCTGGTCCACTGGACAACGGAACACTGAAGCTTTCTTT.